This TCR beta chain emerged from a study of cytomegalovirus exposure and HLA in healthy donors. Primers: 60 Vbeta forward and 13 Jbeta reverse. Profiling relied on immunoSEQ multiplex PCR, and the TCRdb table lists in-frame clones only, not all of them. The sample lists 150,000 to 200,000 clones, around 86% occurring once. Trimming removed 0 bases from V and 4 bases from J, with 13 bases in between. Germline V gene lookup returns CDR1 MNHEY and CDR2 SVGAGI. The CDR3 consists of 15 residues. The sequencing sample was made of PBMCs. The V gene is TRBV6-5, the J gene TRBJ2-7; D may be TRBD2 (5 bases). The receptor's source is a man aged 45 to 65 in good health and CMV-seropositive. CDR3 sequence: CASSYSPQSGYEQYF. In DNA form, the CDR3 reads TGTGCCAGCAGTTACTCGCCCCAATCGGGATACGAGCAGTACTTC.